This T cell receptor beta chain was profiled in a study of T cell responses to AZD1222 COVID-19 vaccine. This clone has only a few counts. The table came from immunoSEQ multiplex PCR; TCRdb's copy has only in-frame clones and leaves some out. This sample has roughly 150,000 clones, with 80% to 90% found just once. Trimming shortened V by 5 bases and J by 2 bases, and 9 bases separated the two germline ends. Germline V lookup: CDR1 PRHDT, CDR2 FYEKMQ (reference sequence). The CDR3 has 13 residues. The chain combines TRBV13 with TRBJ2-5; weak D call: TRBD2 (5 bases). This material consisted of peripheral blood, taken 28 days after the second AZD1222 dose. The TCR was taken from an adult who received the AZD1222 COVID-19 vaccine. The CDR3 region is CASSPRLQETQYF. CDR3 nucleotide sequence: TGTGCCAGCAGCCCCCGACTACAAGAGACCCAGTACTTC.